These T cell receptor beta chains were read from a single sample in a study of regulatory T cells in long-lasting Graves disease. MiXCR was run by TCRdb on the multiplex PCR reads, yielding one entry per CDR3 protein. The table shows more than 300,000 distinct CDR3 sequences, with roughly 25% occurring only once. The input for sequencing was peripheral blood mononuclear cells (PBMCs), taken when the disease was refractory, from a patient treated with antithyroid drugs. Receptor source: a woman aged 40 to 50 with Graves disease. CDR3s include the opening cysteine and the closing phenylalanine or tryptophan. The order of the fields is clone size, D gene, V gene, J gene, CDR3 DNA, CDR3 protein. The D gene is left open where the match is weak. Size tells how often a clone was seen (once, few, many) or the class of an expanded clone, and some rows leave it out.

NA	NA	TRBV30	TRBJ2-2	TGTGCCGGCTTAACTAGGGAGAACACCGAGGAGCTGTTTTTT	CAGLTRENTEELFF
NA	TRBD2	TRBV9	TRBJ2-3	TGTGCCAGCAGCGTAGGGGCTAGCGGGAGCACAGATACGCAGTATTTT	CASSVGASGSTDTQYF
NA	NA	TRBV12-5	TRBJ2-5	TGTGCTAGTGCCGAGGGCCCGCCCGAGACCCAGTACTTC	CASAEGPPETQYF
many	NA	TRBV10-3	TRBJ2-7	TGTGCCATCAGTGAGCGCCAAGTCGAAGAGCAGTACTTC	CAISERQVEEQYF
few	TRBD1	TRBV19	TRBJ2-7	TGTGCCAGTAGTATTGGATTTGGGGACAGCCGAGCCTACGAGCAGTACTTC	CASSIGFGDSRAYEQYF
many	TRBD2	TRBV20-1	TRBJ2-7	TGCAGTGCTAGTCAAGTCTCTAGCGGGAGGGCCTACGAGCAGTACTTC	CSASQVSSGRAYEQYF
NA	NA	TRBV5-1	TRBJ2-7	TGCGCCAGCAGCTTGGTCTCCCAGGCCGGGAAATACGAGCAGTACTTC	CASSLVSQAGKYEQYF
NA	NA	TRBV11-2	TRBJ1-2	TGTGCCAGCAGGGGTTCTGCACCGGGCTACACCTTC	CASRGSAPGYTF
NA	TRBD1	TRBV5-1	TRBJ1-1	TGCGCCAGCAGTTTCGCCCCACCCCCAGGGGGAAACACTGAAGCTTTCTTT	CASSFAPPPGGNTEAFF
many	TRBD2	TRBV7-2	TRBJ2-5	TGTGCCAGCAGCTTAGTAGGGACTAGTCAAGAGACCCAGTACTTC	CASSLVGTSQETQYF
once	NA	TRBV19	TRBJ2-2	TGTGCCAGTAGACAGGGAAAGAACACCGGGGAGCTGTTTTTT	CASRQGKNTGELFF
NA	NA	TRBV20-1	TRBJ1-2	TGCAGTGCTAGGGGCAGGAGGGATAACTATGGCTACACCTTC	CSARGRRDNYGYTF
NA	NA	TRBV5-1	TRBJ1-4	TGCGCCAGCAGCTTGGTGGGAGGAGTCGCAACTAATGAAAAACTGTTTTTT	CASSLVGGVATNEKLFF
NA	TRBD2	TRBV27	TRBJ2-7	TGTGCCAGCAGTCTCCTAAAAGCCGGGAGGCTGAAGCAGTACTTC	CASSLLKAGRLKQYF
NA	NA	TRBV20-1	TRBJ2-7	TGCAGTGCTAGTGGTGGCAGTCCCCCCGAGCAGTACTTC	CSASGGSPPEQYF
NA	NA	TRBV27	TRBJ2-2	TGTGCCAGCAGTTCTCTATTAATCGGGTCGAGGGGCACCGGGGAGCTGTTTTTT	CASSSLLIGSRGTGELFF
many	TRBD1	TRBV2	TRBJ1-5	TGTGCCAGCAGTGAATGGGGACAGTTCTATCAGCCCCAGCATTTT	CASSEWGQFYQPQHF
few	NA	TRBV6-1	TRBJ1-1	TGTGCCAGCAGTAACCCGACGAGTACAGCTGAAGCTTTCTTT	CASSNPTSTAEAFF
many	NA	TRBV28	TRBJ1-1	TGTGCCAGCAGCACCTGGGGGGGACACACTGAAGCTTTCTTT	CASSTWGGHTEAFF
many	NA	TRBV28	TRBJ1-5	TGTGCCAGCAGGGATCGGGGGGGAATGAGCAATCAGCCCCAGCATTTT	CASRDRGGMSNQPQHF
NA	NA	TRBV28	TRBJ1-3	TGTGCCAGCAGTTTACAGGCGGCTGGAAACACCATATATTTT	CASSLQAAGNTIYF
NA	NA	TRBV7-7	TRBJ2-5	TGTGCCAGCAGCTTAGATCTAGCCGAGTACCAAGAGACCCAGTACTTC	CASSLDLAEYQETQYF
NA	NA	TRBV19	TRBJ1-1	TGTGCCAGTAGCCCACTCGGGGTAATGAACACTGAAGCTTTCTTT	CASSPLGVMNTEAFF
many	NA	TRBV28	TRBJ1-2	TGTGCCAGCAGTTTTCGAGGAAGCTATGGCTACACCTTC	CASSFRGSYGYTF
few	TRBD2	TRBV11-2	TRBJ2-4	TGTGCCAGCAGGGGTAGCGGGAGCTCCAAAAACATTCAGTACTTC	CASRGSGSSKNIQYF
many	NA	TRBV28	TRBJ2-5	TGTGCCAGCATTGCGGAGGGGTACCAAGAGACCCAGTACTTC	CASIAEGYQETQYF
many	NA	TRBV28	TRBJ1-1	TGTGCCAGCAGTTTCCCGACAGCATCCACTGAAGCTTTCTTT	CASSFPTASTEAFF
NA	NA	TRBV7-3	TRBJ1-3	TGTGCCAGCAAAAGACTCTCTGGAAACACCATATATTTT	CASKRLSGNTIYF
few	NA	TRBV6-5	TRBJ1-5	TGTGCCAGCAGTTACTCGGGCAACAATCAGCCCCAGCATTTT	CASSYSGNNQPQHF
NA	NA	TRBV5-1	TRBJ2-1	TGCGCCAGCAGCTTCCGCCCTTGGACGTACTCCTACAATGAGCAGTTCTTC	CASSFRPWTYSYNEQFF
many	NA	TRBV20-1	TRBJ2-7	TGCAGTGCTAGGGTCGTGGACTACGAGCAGTACTTC	CSARVVDYEQYF
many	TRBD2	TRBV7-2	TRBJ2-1	TGTGCCAGCAGCTTCGGACTAGCGGTATCCAATGAGCAGTTCTTC	CASSFGLAVSNEQFF
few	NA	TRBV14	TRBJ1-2	TGTGCCAGCAGCCAAGGGGACGACTATGGCTACACCTTC	CASSQGDDYGYTF
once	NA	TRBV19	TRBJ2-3	TGTGCCAGTAGTATCGGACGCACAGATACGCAGTATTTT	CASSIGRTDTQYF
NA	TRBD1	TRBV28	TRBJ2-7	TGTGCCAGCAGCCATACAGCACAGGGGCGAGAGCAGTACTTC	CASSHTAQGREQYF
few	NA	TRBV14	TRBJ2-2	TGTGCCAGCAGCCCCGGTCATGCTGGTGGCGGGGAGCTGTTTTTT	CASSPGHAGGGELFF
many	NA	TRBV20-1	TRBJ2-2	TGCAGCTACTTGCGGCCGAACACCGGGGAGCTGTTTTTT	CSYLRPNTGELFF
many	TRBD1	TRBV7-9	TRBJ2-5	TGTGCCAGCAGAAAGACAGGGGTGGATTCGGAGACCCAGTACTTC	CASRKTGVDSETQYF
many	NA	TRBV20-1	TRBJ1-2	TGCAGTGCTAGAGGGAACATCTCCCCACTTACGGATGGCTACACCTTC	CSARGNISPLTDGYTF
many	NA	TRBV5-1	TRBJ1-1	TGCGCCAGCAGCTTGGGACATGTGACTAACACTGAAGCTTTCTTT	CASSLGHVTNTEAFF
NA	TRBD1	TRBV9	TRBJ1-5	TGTGCCAGCAGCGTAGAGGGGGCCGGGCAGCCCCAGCATTTT	CASSVEGAGQPQHF
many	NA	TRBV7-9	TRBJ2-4	TGTGCCAGCAGCTTAGGAGGGGCAGGCCGGAAAAACATTCAGTACTTC	CASSLGGAGRKNIQYF
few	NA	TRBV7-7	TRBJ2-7	TGTGCTAGCAGCCCCCTCCCCACAGGGATCGGGTACGAGCAGTACTTC	CASSPLPTGIGYEQYF
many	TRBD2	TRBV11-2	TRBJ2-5	TGTGCCAGCAGCTTATCGGGACTACATAAAGAGACCCAGTACTTC	CASSLSGLHKETQYF